What follows is one T cell receptor (beta chain) and its context. Antigen: not known. Only in-frame clones appear in the TCRdb table, and some are missing; sequencing was by immunoSEQ multiplex PCR. The sample carries about 4,800 clones, approximately 97% recorded once. This CDR3 comprises 15 residues. The germline CDR1 and CDR2 sequences are LGHNA and YSLEER. V lost 4 bases, J lost 4 bases, and 1 base stayed unmatched. The entry originates in a study of naive CD8 T cells in extremely preterm neonates. Study-wide results and limits: Relative to older groups, preterm infants had shorter, less trimmed CDR3s with fewer N additions.

Deliveries were elective term cesareans at roughly 35-43 weeks, with no labor or membrane rupture. Sorted cells: live naive CD8+ T cells, CD45RA+CCR7+, Annexin V-negative. This sequence was found in a newborn in good health. Sequencing was performed on naive CD8+ T cells from cord blood. This rearrangement joins TRBV4-3 to TRBJ2-1, with 13 bases aligning to TRBD2. CDR3 protein: CASSLTSGGYNEQFF. DNA of the CDR3: TGCGCCAGCAGCCTGACTAGCGGGGGGTACAATGAGCAGTTCTTC.